Listed here is a single T cell receptor beta chain. The data derive from a study of blood T cells in healthy people across ages. CDR1 SEHNR and CDR2 FQNEAQ come from the germline V gene (reference sequence). The CDR3 contains 14 residues. The ends were cut back, 5 bases at V and 13 bases at J, with 21 bases in the middle. A second roughly 6 to 11 cycle PCR used barcoded and J-beta primers. TCRdb reprocessed the 5' RACE reads with MiXCR, giving one entry per CDR3 protein. The profile shows 1,500,000 or so distinct CDR3 sequences, roughly two fifths of them singletons. Sequencing input: blood. V is TRBV7-9 and J is TRBJ2-4; D not certain. The sequence derives from a woman younger than 30 in good health. CDR3 bases: TGTGCCAGCAGCCTAGTCCCTCGGGTCCGCGACCAGTACTTC. Translated, it gives CASSLVPRVRDQYF.